This TCR beta chain was recorded in a study of shared T cell receptors in the human thymus. This clone was observed once. The CDR3 extends over 15 amino acids. Germline lookup yields CDR1 SGHRS and CDR2 YFSETQ. The ends were cut back, 3 bases at V and 0 bases at J, with 12 bases in the middle. Repertoires were generated with immunoSEQ multiplex PCR, while TCRdb's copy carries only in-frame clones and drops some. The data contain 720,000 or so clones, approximately 83% of them singletons. These data also featured in a second study, about human thymus T cells. That investigation notes: Corrective surgery for congenital heart defects was being performed on the healthy Finnish infants who were the donors. The thymus was resected at corrective cardiac surgery. Thymic repertoires from unrelated individuals overlapped highly, related research reported.

The sample comprised thymocytes. V gene TRBV5-1 combines with J gene TRBJ1-2; D remains unclear. The clonotype comes from a girl younger than two with a congenital heart defect. CDR3 loop: CASSWSSQANYGYTF. The CDR3 DNA follows: TGCGCCAGCAGCTGGTCCTCCCAGGCTAACTATGGCTACACCTTC.